This TCR beta chain comes out of a study of circulating and synovial CD4+ cells in juvenile arthritis. Concerning this clone itself: Its antigen is still unknown.

This CDR3 is 17 amino acids long. The V end was cut by 3 bases, the J end by 1 base, with 17 bases between. Germline lookup yields CDR1 LGHNA and CDR2 YNFKEQ. The study, taken as a whole, reports: Diversity here was lower than in bulk blood CD4 cells. Bulk blood CD4 samples held at least an order of magnitude more or fewer genomes than CPL.

This table comes from immunoSEQ multiplex PCR, and its TCRdb copy is limited to in-frame clones, with some not included. The table records tens of thousands of clones, roughly 95% of them present only once. Samples derive from patients with active juvenile idiopathic arthritis. The gene calls are TRBV4-2 and TRBJ2-3, with D tentatively TRBD1 (6 bases). The TCR originated in a human donor with juvenile idiopathic arthritis. Sequencing used CD4+ T cells from blood. The CDR3 is CASSQASGVRGTDTQYF. CDR3 nucleotide sequence: TGTGCCAGCAGCCAGGCCTCAGGGGTAAGGGGCACAGATACGCAGTATTTT.